This T cell receptor beta chain was retrieved from a study of cytomegalovirus exposure and HLA in healthy donors. The germline V gene has CDR1 LNHDA and CDR2 SQIVND (reference sequence). The V end was cut by 6 bases, the J end by 4 bases, with 10 bases between. This CDR3 region has 13 residues. Comments on this clone: The antigen remains undetermined.

Overall study results and limits: Later analysis placed DRB1 highest and HLA-C lowest in TCR association rates, which differed by HLA locus.

This PCR relied on a set of 60 Vbeta primers and 13 Jbeta primers. Profiling relied on immunoSEQ multiplex PCR, and the TCRdb table lists in-frame clones only, not all of them. The profile covers about 250,000 clones, with 80% to 95% appearing a single time and about 1.5% taken by the ten largest. What was sequenced was PBMCs. This clonotype was sampled from a girl between 2 and 10 years old in good health and CMV-seronegative. The V and J genes are TRBV19 and TRBJ1-5, with a weak D call TRBD1 (5 bases). In DNA, the CDR3 is TGTGCCAGTAGGGGGGGGGTGAATCAGCCCCAGCATTTT. Encoded protein: CASRGGVNQPQHF.